This T cell receptor beta chain is from a study of cytomegalovirus exposure and HLA in healthy donors. Study-wide results and limits: A cluster of highly shared sequence variants was likely a sequencing artifact. In a later analysis, HLA-C alleles had the fewest associated TCRs, DRB1 alleles the most. Most sequenced TCRs were rare (though some public TCRs occurred in many donors). TCR beta V- and J-gene trimming was later associated with a missense DCLRE1C variant.

Worth noting for this clone: Its antigen is still unknown.

V lost 0 bases to trimming and J lost 2 bases; unmatched junction nucleotides: 4. The CDR3 totals 16 residues. CDR1 and CDR2 from the germline V gene are SGDLS and YYNGEE. PCR was performed using 60 Vbeta and 13 Jbeta primers. Profiling relied on immunoSEQ multiplex PCR, and the TCRdb table lists in-frame clones only, not all of them. The table lists some 270,000 clones, 80% of them singletons. The sequence came from a girl aged 2 to 9 in good health and CMV-seronegative. Sequenced: PBMCs. The chain carries TRBV9 and TRBJ2-2, with 7 bases lining up with TRBD2. The CDR3 coding sequence is TGTGCCAGCAGCGTAGCTCCGGGGGGAAACACCGGGGAGCTGTTTTTT. Encoded protein: CASSVAPGGNTGELFF.